This T cell receptor beta chain was documented in a study of blood T cell repertoires in COVID-19. Clones were read by immunoSEQ multiplex PCR, and TCRdb kept only the in-frame ones, dropping some. The sample consists of 60,000 to 70,000 clones, roughly 77% of them appearing once. This CDR3 contains 13 residues. V gave up 1 base and J gave up 5 bases, with 9 bases separating them. The V gene's germline CDR1 is SGDLS and CDR2 YYNGEE. This clone showed up just a few times. The sequenced sample consisted of peripheral blood. The chain has TRBV9 and TRBJ1-1; D may be TRBD1 (5 bases). The TCR originated in a man aged 80 or over with acute or convalescent COVID-19. DNA of the CDR3: TGTGCCAGCAGCGTATCGGGGGATACTGAAGCTTTCTTT. Protein product: CASSVSGDTEAFF.